This T cell receptor beta chain was profiled in a study of OX40 agonist ivuxolimab in advanced cancers. The overall study: Hepatocellular carcinoma, melanoma, renal cell or head and neck cancer was diagnosed in the dose-escalation patients. Therapy given before enrollment (anti-PD-1, anti-PD-L1 or anti-CTLA-4) was allowed, and around 40% had some.

On this clone itself: Its matching antigen is unknown.

V lost 2 bases and J lost 4, with 1 base in between. CDR1 and CDR2 (germline): SGHRS, YFSETQ. The CDR3 contains 11 residues. Assay used: immunoSEQ multiplex PCR; TCRdb lists only in-frame clones, some missing. The table lists about 19,000 clones, 86% of them singletons. Whole-study results and caveats: Several nonresponders also turned out to have low normalized T-cell clonal expansion. Relatively little clonal expansion, among the lowest observed, appeared in partial responders at 0.1-3.0 mg/kg.

This clonotype originated in an adult with an advanced solid tumor such as melanoma, head and neck, liver or kidney cancer. The sequences come from CD4+ or CD8+ T cells sorted from blood, collected in a trial of the OX40 agonist ivuxolimab. This chain joins TRBV5-1 and TRBJ1-3; no reliable D call. The CDR3 region is CASSFGNTIYF. CDR3 DNA sequence: TGCGCCAGCAGCTTCGGAAACACCATATATTTT.